The entry that follows covers one TCR beta chain sequence. Sequenced by immunoSEQ multiplex PCR; TCRdb stores in-frame clones only, minus some. Among tens of thousands of clones listed, roughly 91% were seen once. Trimming cost V 2 bases and J 4 bases, with 8 bases left between them. Germline V CDR1 and CDR2: MDHEN, SYDVKM. This CDR3 is 13 amino acids long. The sample originates from a study of OX40 agonist ivuxolimab in advanced cancers. This sequence was found in an adult with an advanced solid tumor such as melanoma, head and neck, liver or kidney cancer. Sequenced material: CD4+ or CD8+ T cells sorted from blood, taken in a trial of the OX40 agonist ivuxolimab. The V gene is TRBV28, the J gene TRBJ1-2, with D possibly matching TRBD1 (5 bases). Here the CDR3 reads CASSLGAGYGYTF. CDR3 DNA sequence: TGTGCCAGCAGTTTAGGGGCAGGCTATGGCTACACCTTC.